This entry concerns a single T cell receptor (beta chain). What it recognizes is unknown. This entry comes from a study of T cells after yellow fever vaccination. Points from the study as a whole: A weaker but faster secondary response was observed, peaking on day 5 versus 15. One caveat is that FACS-sorted repertoires could contain abundant clonotypes contaminating from the bulk population. Clonotypes shared by both compartments, CD4 and CD8, made up a small share.

TCRdb passed the 5' RACE reads through MiXCR, listing each CDR3 protein once. Altogether about 210,000 distinct CDR3 sequences are present, about 7% being singletons, with the ten largest covering approximately 1%. The CDR3 has 16 residues. Germline CDR1 is GTSNPN and CDR2 is SVGIG (reference sequence). The trim removed 0 bases at V and 1 base at J, leaving 7 bases unmatched. Source: CD4+ T cells sorted from PBMCs, taken on the day of the yellow fever booster vaccination. This sequence originates from a man aged 25 to 40 who received the YFV17D yellow fever vaccine. The chain combines TRBV30 with TRBJ2-3; 7 bases agree with TRBD2. The CDR3 DNA reads TGTGCCTGGAGTGTACCAGCGGGGTACCGCACAGATACGCAGTATTTT. Translating gives CAWSVPAGYRTDTQYF.